This TCR beta chain is drawn from a study of blood T cells in healthy people across ages. Together with a sample-barcoded 5' primer, a J-beta primer mix was included in a second PCR lasting about 6 to 11 cycles. Every cDNA molecule carried a tag from a template-switch adaptor bearing 12 random nucleotides. Each CDR3 protein gets one entry after TCRdb re-called the 5' RACE reads with MiXCR. The sample records about 800,000 distinct CDR3 sequences, 20% to 25% being singletons. CDR3 size: 16 residues. V lost 6 bases, J lost 13 bases, and 17 bases stayed unmatched. CDR1 and CDR2 from the germline V gene are MNHEY and SMNVEV (reference sequence). Of note for this clonotype: Its antigen remains unknown.

Those donating, healthy Caucasian individuals from Russia, were aged 6 to 90. Findings and limits, study-wide: Observed TCR beta diversity per million T cells went down as age went up. This fall followed a roughly linear course with age.

This same sample was also part of a study on T cells of mothers and their children. In that study: The study sampled a few healthy Caucasian mothers and their six children.

The TCR comes from a boy younger than 18 in good health. The J gene is TRBJ2-5, the V gene TRBV27, with 13 bases identical to TRBD2. Sequences were obtained from blood. The CDR3 DNA is TGTGCCAGCAGATCGACCACTAGCGGGAGGGCCCCGGTTCCGTACTTC. This gives the protein CASRSTTSGRAPVPYF.